The rows below give T cell receptor beta chains drawn from one sample of a study of blood T cell repertoires in COVID-19. Using immunoSEQ multiplex PCR, the repertoire was profiled, and TCRdb retains in-frame clones only, with some absent. The table includes 200,000 to 250,000 clones, approximately 90% detected once. The material sequenced was PBMCs or T cells enriched from blood (not recorded which). Source of these receptors: a man in his thirties or forties who had recovered from COVID-19. Each CDR3 is given with its conserved first and last residue. The D gene is left open where the match is weak. Not every row has a clone size; where given, it reads once, few, many or a size class.

size: NA; J: TRBJ1-5; D: TRBD1; V: TRBV4-1; DNA: TGCGCCAGCAGCCACGCCATGGGCGGACAGGGAGCCCGACTCTGCAATCAGCCCCAGCATTTT; CDR3: CASSHAMGGQGARLCNQPQHF
size: NA; J: TRBJ1-3; D: NA; V: TRBV7-9; DNA: TGTGCCAGCAGCCCTCCCCCTGGAAACACCATATATTTT; CDR3: CASSPPPGNTIYF
size: NA; J: TRBJ1-1; D: TRBD1; V: TRBV20-1; DNA: TGCAGTGCTAGTTCATCACAGGGGCGGGACACTGAAGCTTTCTTT; CDR3: CSASSSQGRDTEAFF
size: NA; J: TRBJ2-2; D: NA; V: TRBV4-1; DNA: TGCGCCAGCAGCCATCCGGGACTGAACACCGGGGAGCTGTTTTTT; CDR3: CASSHPGLNTGELFF
size: once; J: TRBJ1-1; D: NA; V: TRBV6-5; DNA: TGTGCCAGCACCAACAGACGGGGTGGCACTGAAGCTTTCTTT; CDR3: CASTNRRGGTEAFF
size: few; J: TRBJ2-7; D: TRBD1; V: TRBV28; DNA: TGTGCCAGCAGGGGACAGTCTAACGAGCAGTACTTC; CDR3: CASRGQSNEQYF
size: NA; J: TRBJ1-1; D: NA; V: TRBV15; DNA: TGTGCCACCGGGGGCAGGGACACTGAAGCTTTCTTT; CDR3: CATGGRDTEAFF
size: NA; J: TRBJ1-1; D: TRBD1; V: TRBV10-3; DNA: TGTGCCATCAGTGAGTCGACAGGGTGGTCTGAAGCTTTCTTT; CDR3: CAISESTGWSEAFF
size: NA; J: TRBJ2-5; D: NA; V: TRBV5-8; DNA: TGTGCCAGCACTACTGGAGGGCAAGAGACCCAGTACTTC; CDR3: CASTTGGQETQYF
size: NA; J: TRBJ1-6; D: NA; V: TRBV30; DNA: TGTGCCTGGCAGGGTTCGGGGGATTCACCCCTCCACTTT; CDR3: CAWQGSGDSPLHF